This TCR beta chain was recovered during a study of a mutant IDH1 vaccine in newly diagnosed glioma. Study summary: Before enrollment, the patients had been treated with radiotherapy alone, temozolomide alone, or both together. Most of them had received both.

Noted time point: baseline, week 1 (first vaccination visit). This sample's treatment: pre-vaccination baseline after standard-of-care therapy. Donors' newly diagnosed IDH1-mutant WHO grade 3 or 4 astrocytomas lacked nuclear ATRX. Study-wide findings and caveats: Among top peripheral T cell clonotypes, changes seemed unrelated to pseudoprogression.

Notes on this clone: Antigen unknown.

The CDR3 extends over 14 amino acids. V lost 1 base and J 11 bases, leaving 17 bases between the germline ends. Germline-derived CDR1 and CDR2 are SGHNT and YENEEA. Clones were sequenced by immunoSEQ multiplex PCR, and TCRdb holds only the in-frame ones, with some missing. Among about 92,000 clones listed, 83% were seen once. The clonotype was recovered from a woman in her forties or fifties with glioma. The sample in question was PBMCs, obtained from a glioma patient treated with radiotherapy, temozolomide or both. V and J are TRBV11-3 and TRBJ1-1, with a tentative D call TRBD1 (5 bases). The CDR3 is CASSLVRSQGMAFF. Written as DNA, the CDR3 is TGTGCCAGCAGCTTAGTAAGGTCTCAGGGTATGGCTTTCTTT.